This T cell receptor (beta chain) appears in the sequencing data of a study of CD8+CD57+ T cells in acquired aplastic anemia. The sample holds one count of this clonotype. Flow cytometry had shown expanded CD8+CD57+ cells in the patients chosen for sequencing. For CDR3 and TCR beta VDJ profiling, genomic DNA was the template used. TCRdb reanalysed the reads using MiXCR and keeps one entry per CDR3 protein. This table holds 100,000 to 150,000 distinct CDR3 sequences, about 40% found once. The CDR3 is made up of 17 amino acids. The V and J ends lost 4 bases and 4 bases respectively, with 22 bases between them. Germline V gene lookup returns CDR1 MNHEY and CDR2 SVGAGI.

This chain connects TRBV6-5 to TRBJ1-1; a weak D match, TRBD1 (5 bases). The material sequenced was sorted CD4+, CD8+, or CD8+CD57+ T cells (not recorded which) from PBMCs. This TCR came from a human donor with aplastic anemia. This chain's CDR3 is CASSSIPPGASGTEAFF. The DNA for the CDR3 is TGTGCCAGCAGTTCAATCCCCCCTGGGGCGTCGGGCACTGAAGCTTTCTTT.